This note documents a single TCR beta chain sequence. The antigen it recognizes is unknown. The sample holds no much larger clone one base away, and base qualities are not on file. In the prospective study, participants were about 18 to 100 years old, resided in about two dozen geographic areas of the United States, and were enrolled through a virtual design. In the prospective study, participants were assigned to cohorts based on the clinical history participants reported in a screening survey and a study questionnaire. Recovered participants in ImmuneRACE Cohort 3 were defined as having two consecutive negative NP/OP PCR tests, clearance from a healthcare professional, or resolution of symptoms. In the prospective study, whole blood, serum and a nasopharyngeal or oropharyngeal swab were collected from each participant by mobile phlebotomists. Prospective study participants could optionally give additional blood draws and questionnaires over an approximately 2-month period. Before DNA extraction, blood samples from the prospective study were shipped at room temperature or frozen.

The data are from a study of blood T cell repertoires in COVID-19 (dated by TCRdb to 2019 to 2021). Study-wide context: Samples covering the acute and convalescent phases of COVID-19 were provided by collaborators in the United States, Italy and Spain. The material from the prospective study consisted of cDNA or gDNA derived from T cells, B-cell-depleted T cells, or PBMCs. Deeply sampled blood TCRbeta repertoires from subjects exposed to, actively infected with, or recovered from COVID-19 were included in the dataset. The repertoires were released in a freely available public database intended as a resource for research on the immune response to SARS-CoV-2. The samples were drawn from two sources: the first 160 participants of the ongoing ImmuneRACE study, and 1,000 to 1,500 subjects contributed by 6 global collaborators. Sample metadata almost always included a de-identified subject ID, COVID-19 status, age in years and sex. HLA class I and class II types, where available, came from metadata supplied by the sample provider rather than from assay-based typing. General findings and caveats noted by the study authors: The quantity of clinical and demographic metadata differed by source and by participant and was supplied without curation.

Reading the germline V gene gives CDR1 KGHSH and CDR2 LQKENI. The V and J ends are trimmed by 5 bases and 3 bases, leaving 12 bases between them. Its CDR3 holds 14 amino acids, cysteine through phenylalanine. CDR3 DNA is the only sequence kept; it has 42 bases, read in frame from the first base. The immunoSEQ Assay, a bias-controlled multiplex PCR, was used to amplify TCRbeta CDR3 regions from genomic DNA. Processing in the source paper ran as follows. Nucleated cell counts per sample were estimated from amplification of reference gene primers within the assay. Sequence reads were collapsed and filtered to measure the absolute abundance of every unique TCRbeta CDR3 rearrangement. Productive Simpson clonality was computed per sample as the square root of Simpson's diversity index over productive rearrangements. TCRdb took this table from immuneACCESS and kept in-frame rearrangements with V and J called. Such tables lack part of the clones; where checked against another copy, unresolved V genes explain under half of the gap, and the rest is unexplained. The V and J calls and clone size were taken over from that table, and D and trimming were inferred from the DNA. Across this sample there are approximately 230,000 clones, with 70% to 85% seen only once. Jointly, the top ten make up about 15% of the sample.

Recombination connected TRBV18 to TRBJ2-3; TRBD1 could be the D gene, as 5 bases match. The receptor was derived from a man in his forties or fifties who had recovered from COVID-19. Sequences were obtained from PBMCs or T cells enriched from blood (not recorded which). The nucleotide sequence reads as follows: TGTGCCAGCTCAAGACAGACTGCGACAGATACGCAGTATTTT. Its amino acids are CASSRQTATDTQYF. Supplemented by the reference TRBV18 and TRBJ2-3 proteins around the CDR3, the complete variable domain is NAGVMQNPRHLVRRRGQEARLRCSPMKGHSHVYWYRQLPEEGLKFMVYLQKENIIDESGMPKERFSAEFPKEGPSILRIQQVVRGDSAAYFCASSRQTATDTQYFGPGTRLTVL.